This is a list of T cell receptor beta chains from one sample in a study of OX40 agonist ivuxolimab in advanced cancers. TCRdb's copy holds only in-frame clones and misses some; the assay was immunoSEQ multiplex PCR. Among about 61,000 clones listed, 80% to 85% were seen once. Sample: CD4+ or CD8+ T cells sorted from blood, taken in a trial of the OX40 agonist ivuxolimab. These receptors originate from an adult with an advanced solid tumor such as melanoma, head and neck, liver or kidney cancer. CDR3s leave out the opening cysteine and the closing phenylalanine or tryptophan.

v_gene,j_gene,CDR3aa
TRBV2,TRBJ2-7,ASDRDFTSSYEQY
TRBV19,TRBJ1-5,ASSIGSTVSNQPQH
TRBV18,TRBJ2-3,ASSQLQTDTQY
TRBV11-2,TRBJ2-7,ASSLVGVGISSYEQY
TRBV28,TRBJ2-7,ASEFPGGSSEQY
TRBV7-3,TRBJ2-1,ASSYEHPRGGRYEQF
TRBV6-6,TRBJ2-3,ASSAPGADTQY
TRBV7-2,TRBJ2-2,ASSLRASTGELF
TRBV9,TRBJ1-1,ASSVAKDLSPMNTEAF
TRBV6-5,TRBJ2-7,ASKSGGGYEQY
TRBV28,TRBJ1-2,ASSWAENYGYT
TRBV7-3,TRBJ1-2,ASSLISGNGYT
TRBV5-1,TRBJ1-4,ASSLVERSRGEKLF
TRBV2,TRBJ1-2,ASNLTPRDGYT
TRBV7-2,TRBJ1-2,ASSLSREYGYT
TRBV28,TRBJ2-7,ASSQGGYEQY
TRBV30,TRBJ1-2,AWSVNRASGYT
TRBV5-4,TRBJ2-5,ASTRMGGGLETQY
TRBV4-1,TRBJ1-4,ASSSGTDHEKLF
TRBV19,TRBJ1-6,ASSSQTGYDNSPLH
TRBV6-5,TRBJ2-3,ASSATHGVTDTQY
TRBV6-1,TRBJ1-5,ASSEEFGQPQH
TRBV4-1,TRBJ2-5,ASSQDPRGETQY
TRBV6-4,TRBJ2-5,ASSPGTGGETQY
TRBV18,TRBJ2-7,ASSRGEGYEQY
TRBV7-6,TRBJ2-3,ASSLGVSSGGGTDTQY
TRBV7-3,TRBJ2-7,ASSLNPGTYGQY
TRBV10-3,TRBJ1-6,AIADGSSPLH
TRBV10-3,TRBJ1-1,AISDSALVEAF
TRBV7-2,TRBJ2-1,ASSPSNEQF
TRBV2,TRBJ1-5,ASSSQGSDQPQH
TRBV6-6,TRBJ2-1,ASSSLSQGANNEQF
TRBV27,TRBJ1-2,ASSRQGSNGYT
TRBV29-1,TRBJ1-6,SAEPRDTNSPLH
TRBV7-3,TRBJ1-4,ASSLTGTMGEKLF
TRBV9,TRBJ2-5,ASSVAGTSGAIDLRLQETQY
TRBV5-1,TRBJ2-3,ASSSLGLAGGSGTDTQY
TRBV7-2,TRBJ1-1,ASSFASNTEAF
TRBV19,TRBJ2-2,ASSPRGTPRNTGELF
TRBV27,TRBJ2-7,ASKLVGEEMAYEQY
TRBV28,TRBJ2-3,AWAGKGNTQY
TRBV18,TRBJ2-3,ASSQPGLGTDTQY
TRBV7-2,TRBJ2-5,ASSLSVSGVKTQY
TRBV10-3,TRBJ2-5,ATLGGLAGTAGGTQY
TRBV11-2,TRBJ2-3,ASSFELTSTDTQY
TRBV7-9,TRBJ1-5,ASSPPPDASVHSNQPQH
TRBV19,TRBJ1-5,ASSSRTVGQPQH
TRBV6-4,TRBJ1-1,ATSNGRDVAF
TRBV7-9,TRBJ2-1,ASSLASGGGDEQF
TRBV2,TRBJ2-5,ASRWGTEETQY
TRBV5-1,TRBJ1-1,ASSLGSKNTEAF
TRBV28,TRBJ2-5,ASSLRFGVLDLRGETQY
TRBV7-9,TRBJ1-2,ASSRSGDGYGYT
TRBV19,TRBJ2-5,ASKASGGRRTQY